The sequence of this TCR beta chain was determined in a study of control samples from healthy donors and cancer patients. Here immunoSEQ multiplex PCR was the method, and the copy in TCRdb shows in-frame clones only, minus some. The sample shows some 58,000 clones, more than 75% of them seen only once. The V end lost 3 bases, the J end lost 4 bases, and 12 bases lay between the germline ends. The length of the CDR3 is 14 residues. The germline CDR1 and CDR2 sequences are SGDLS and YYNGEE. This receptor was obtained from a woman aged 55-70 years with lung cancer. The V call is TRBV9, the J call TRBJ2-3, with D perhaps matching TRBD2 (5 bases). The sequencing input was PBMCs. The CDR3: CASSGSDLSDTQYF. The CDR3 DNA follows: TGTGCCAGCAGCGGTAGCGACCTATCAGATACGCAGTATTTT.